Listed here are 5 T cell receptor beta chains from one sample, sequenced in a study of cytotoxic CD8 clonotypes in ibrutinib-treated CLL. Repertoires were generated with immunoSEQ multiplex PCR, while TCRdb's copy carries only in-frame clones and drops some. The sample shows roughly 130,000 clones, 91% of them seen only once. The source was PBMCs, collected after 12 months of ibrutinib treatment. The source of these receptors is a human donor with chronic lymphocytic leukemia.

This chain joins TRBV7-3 and TRBJ2-3; 8 bases agree with TRBD2. V shed 1 base, J shed 3 bases, and the junction held 6 bases outside the gene matches. The CDR3 runs to 16 residues. In germline, CDR1 is SGHTA, CDR2 FQGTGA. The chain's CDR3 is CASSLMAGGATDTQYF. CDR3 coding DNA: TGTGCCAGCAGCTTAATGGCGGGAGGCGCTACAGATACGCAGTATTTT.

The rearrangement uses TRBV30 and TRBJ2-7; the D gene is possibly TRBD1 (5 bases). The CDR3 consists of 14 residues. The ends were cut back, 1 base at V and 4 bases at J, with 14 bases in the middle. Germline loops: CDR1 GTSNPN, CDR2 SVGIG (reference sequence). The CDR3, as DNA: TGTGCCTGGAGTGAGGGGCGCTTTCCATACGAGCAGTACTTC. Translation gives CAWSEGRFPYEQYF.

The rearrangement joins TRBV6-5 to TRBJ2-7, with unresolved D. The V gene's germline CDR1 is MNHEY and CDR2 SVGAGI. V was clipped by 3 bases and J by 2 bases, with 11 bases between them. The CDR3 extends over 14 amino acids. The CDR3 nucleotides are TGTGCCAGCAGTTATACCGGTCGGACCTACGAGCAGTACTTC. Protein sequence: CASSYTGRTYEQYF.

By proportion, this clone is medium-sized. The CDR3 spells CASSLGTSGRAAEQFF. Written as DNA, the CDR3 is TGTGCCAGCAGTTTAGGGACTAGCGGGAGGGCCGCCGAGCAGTTCTTC. V gene TRBV27 combines with J gene TRBJ2-1; 16 bases are shared with TRBD2. The CDR3 loop spans 16 amino acids. The germline gives CDR1 MNHEY, CDR2 SMNVEV (reference sequence). Unmatched junction bases numbered 5, after V lost 2 bases and J lost 10 bases.

The V call is TRBV21-1, the J call TRBJ1-1. TRBV21-1 has pseudogene status. The CDR3 spans 15 residues. CDR3 in amino acids: CASSIQPHSNTEAFF. The CDR3 region has the DNA TGTGCCAGCAGCATTCAGCCCCATTCGAACACTGAAGCTTTCTTT.